Sequencing of this T cell receptor beta chain was carried out in a study of beta chain features in type 1 diabetes. Details on this clone: Other DNA sequences from this sample encode an identical CDR3 as well.

Isolated RNA was reverse transcribed in full, so expressed TCRB transcripts were sequenced. TCRdb's table, derived via immunoSEQ multiplex PCR, lists solely in-frame clones and lacks some. Of hundreds of thousands of clones listed, roughly 16% are singletons. The clonotype comes from a man between 18 and 29 years old in good health. Input material: naive CD4+ T cells from blood.

In nucleotides, the CDR3 is TGCAGTGCTAGGCGCTCCTACGAGCAGTACTTC. Its protein is CSARRSYEQYF. V and J are TRBV20-1 and TRBJ2-7; no clear D gene. The length of the CDR3 is 11 residues. V was trimmed by 3 bases and J by 0 bases, leaving 3 bases between them. Germline-derived CDR1 and CDR2 are DFQATT and SNEGSKA (reference sequence).